This T cell receptor beta chain was sequenced during a study of blood T cell repertoires in COVID-19. Study-level background: Samples came from the United States, Italy and Spain, spanning acute and convalescent COVID-19.

Libraries were prepared by immunoSEQ multiplex PCR; TCRdb keeps only in-frame clonotypes and omits some of them. Of about 26,000 clones listed, about 84% are singletons. Germline V gene data show CDR1 as LGHDT and CDR2 as YNNKEL (reference sequence). V was cut by 8 bases and J by 7 bases, with 8 bases left in between. There are 11 residues in the CDR3. V gene TRBV3-1 (or the pseudogene TRBV3-2) combines with J gene TRBJ1-4; the D is unclear. This TCR derives from a man aged 45-60 years with active or convalescent COVID-19. The sequenced material came from peripheral blood. This chain's CDR3 is CASARGEKLFF. The CDR3 DNA reads TGTGCCAGCGCCCGGGGTGAAAAACTGTTTTTT.